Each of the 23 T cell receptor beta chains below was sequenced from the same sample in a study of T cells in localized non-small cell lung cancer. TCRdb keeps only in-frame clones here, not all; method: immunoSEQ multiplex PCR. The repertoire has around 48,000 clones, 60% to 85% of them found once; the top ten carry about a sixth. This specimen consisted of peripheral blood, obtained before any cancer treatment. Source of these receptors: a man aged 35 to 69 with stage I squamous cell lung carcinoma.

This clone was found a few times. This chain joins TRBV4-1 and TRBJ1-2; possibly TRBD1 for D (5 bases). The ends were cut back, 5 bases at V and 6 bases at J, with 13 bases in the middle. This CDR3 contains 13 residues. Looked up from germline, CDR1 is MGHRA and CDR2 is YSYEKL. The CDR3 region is CASSTHWDDGYTF. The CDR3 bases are TGCGCCAGCAGCACGCACTGGGACGATGGCTACACCTTC.

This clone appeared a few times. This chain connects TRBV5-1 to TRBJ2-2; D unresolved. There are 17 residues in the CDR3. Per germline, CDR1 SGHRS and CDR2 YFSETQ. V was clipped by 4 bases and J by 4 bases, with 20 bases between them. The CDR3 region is CASSLPASWYRTGELFF. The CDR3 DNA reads TGCGCCAGCAGCCTCCCGGCTTCTTGGTATCGCACCGGGGAGCTGTTTTTT.

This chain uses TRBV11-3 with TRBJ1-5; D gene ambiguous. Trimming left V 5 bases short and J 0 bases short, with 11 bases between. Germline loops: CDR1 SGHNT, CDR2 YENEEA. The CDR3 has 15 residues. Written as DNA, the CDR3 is TGTGCCAGCAGCCTTGGGTTATCTAGCAATCAGCCCCAGCATTTT. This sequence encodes CASSLGLSSNQPQHF.

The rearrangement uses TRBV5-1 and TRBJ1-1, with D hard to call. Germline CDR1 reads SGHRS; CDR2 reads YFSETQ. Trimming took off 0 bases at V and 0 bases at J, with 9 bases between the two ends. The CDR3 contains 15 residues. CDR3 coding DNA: TGCGCCAGCAGCTTGGAGGGCAGTTTGAACACTGAAGCTTTCTTT. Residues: CASSLEGSLNTEAFF.

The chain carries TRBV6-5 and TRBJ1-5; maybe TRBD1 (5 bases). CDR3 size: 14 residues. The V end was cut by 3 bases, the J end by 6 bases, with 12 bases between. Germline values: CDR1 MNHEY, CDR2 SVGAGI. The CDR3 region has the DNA TGTGCCAGCAGTTATGGGGCAGGGACTCAGCCCCAGCATTTT. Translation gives CASSYGAGTQPQHF.

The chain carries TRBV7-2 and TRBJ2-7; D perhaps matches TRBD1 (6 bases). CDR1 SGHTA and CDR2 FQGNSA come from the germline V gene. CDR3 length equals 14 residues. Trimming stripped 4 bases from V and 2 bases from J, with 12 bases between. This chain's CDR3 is CASSSRTDPYEQYF. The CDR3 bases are TGTGCCAGCAGCTCCCGGACAGACCCCTACGAGCAGTACTTC.

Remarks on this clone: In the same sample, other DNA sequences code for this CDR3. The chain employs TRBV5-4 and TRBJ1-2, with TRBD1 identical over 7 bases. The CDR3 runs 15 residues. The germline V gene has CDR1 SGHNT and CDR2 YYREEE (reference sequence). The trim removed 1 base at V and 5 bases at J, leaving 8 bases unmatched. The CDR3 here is CASSLPLGTDYGYTF. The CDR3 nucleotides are TGTGCCAGCAGCTTGCCGCTGGGGACAGATTATGGCTACACCTTC. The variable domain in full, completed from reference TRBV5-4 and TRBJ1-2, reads ETGVTQSPTHLIKTRGQQVTLRCSSQSGHNTVSWYQQALGQGPQFIFQYYREEENGRGNFPPRFSGLQFPNYSSELNVNALELDDSALYLCASSLPLGTDYGYTFGSGTRLTVV.

The CDR3 bases are TGTGCCAGCAGCCAAACGCGGGGGAGGGGAGCTTTCTTT. Its protein is CASSQTRGRGAFF. V is TRBV5-6 and J is TRBJ1-1; tentatively, D is TRBD1 (5 bases). Germline V gives CDR1 SGHDT, CDR2 YYEEEE. This CDR3 comprises 13 residues. V was trimmed by 4 bases and J by 10 bases, leaving 17 bases between them.

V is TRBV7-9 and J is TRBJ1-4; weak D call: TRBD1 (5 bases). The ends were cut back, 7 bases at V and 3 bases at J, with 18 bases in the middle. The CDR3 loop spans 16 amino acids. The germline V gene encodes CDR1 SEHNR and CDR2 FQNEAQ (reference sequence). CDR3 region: CASTPGAGRANEKLFF. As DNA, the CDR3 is TGTGCCAGCACCCCGGGCGCGGGGCGAGCTAATGAAAAACTGTTTTTT.

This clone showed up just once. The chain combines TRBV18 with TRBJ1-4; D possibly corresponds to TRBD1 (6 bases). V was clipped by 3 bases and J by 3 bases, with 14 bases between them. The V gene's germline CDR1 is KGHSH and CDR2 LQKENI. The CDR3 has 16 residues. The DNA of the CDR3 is TGTGCCAGCTCACCTCGCGACAGGTCGGCTAATGAAAAACTGTTTTTT. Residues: CASSPRDRSANEKLFF. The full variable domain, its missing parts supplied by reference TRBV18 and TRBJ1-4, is NAGVMQNPRHLVRRRGQEARLRCSPMKGHSHVYWYRQLPEEGLKFMVYLQKENIIDESGMPKERFSAEFPKEGPSILRIQQVVRGDSAAYFCASSPRDRSANEKLFFGSGTQLSVL.

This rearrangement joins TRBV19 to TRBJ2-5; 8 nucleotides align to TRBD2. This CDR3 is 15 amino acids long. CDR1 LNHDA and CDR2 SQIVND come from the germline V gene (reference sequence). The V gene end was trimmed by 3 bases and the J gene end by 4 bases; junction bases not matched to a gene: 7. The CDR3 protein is CASSIGGGQRETQYF. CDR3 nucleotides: TGTGCCAGTAGTATCGGCGGGGGGCAGCGAGAGACCCAGTACTTC.

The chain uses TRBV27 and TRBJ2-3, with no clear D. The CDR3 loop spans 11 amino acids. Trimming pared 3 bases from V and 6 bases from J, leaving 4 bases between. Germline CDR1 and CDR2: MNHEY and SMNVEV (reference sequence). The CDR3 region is CASSFGDTQYF. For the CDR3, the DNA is TGTGCCAGCAGTTTTGGCGATACGCAGTATTTT.

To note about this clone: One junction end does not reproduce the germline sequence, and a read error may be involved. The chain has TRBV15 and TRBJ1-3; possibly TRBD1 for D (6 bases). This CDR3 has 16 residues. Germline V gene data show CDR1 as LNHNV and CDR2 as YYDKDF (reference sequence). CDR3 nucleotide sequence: TGTGCCGCCAGCAGAGATCCAGGGGCCTCTGGAAACACCATATATTTT. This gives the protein CAASRDPGASGNTIYF.

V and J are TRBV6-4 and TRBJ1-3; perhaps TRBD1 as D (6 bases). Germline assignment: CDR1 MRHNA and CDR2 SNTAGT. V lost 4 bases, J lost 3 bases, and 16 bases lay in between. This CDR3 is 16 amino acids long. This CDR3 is CASSVGGGANGNTIYF. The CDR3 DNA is TGTGCCAGCAGTGTGGGGGGGGGCGCGAATGGAAACACCATATATTTT.

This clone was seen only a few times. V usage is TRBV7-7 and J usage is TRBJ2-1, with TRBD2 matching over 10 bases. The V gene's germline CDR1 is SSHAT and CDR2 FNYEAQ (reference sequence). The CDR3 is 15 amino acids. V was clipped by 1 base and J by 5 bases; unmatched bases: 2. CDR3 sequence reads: CASSLEAGGNNEQFF. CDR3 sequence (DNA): TGTGCCAGCAGCTTAGAAGCGGGGGGGAACAATGAGCAGTTCTTC.

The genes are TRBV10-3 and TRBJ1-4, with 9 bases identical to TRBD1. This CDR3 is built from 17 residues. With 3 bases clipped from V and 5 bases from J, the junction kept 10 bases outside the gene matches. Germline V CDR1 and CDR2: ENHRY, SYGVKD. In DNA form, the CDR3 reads TGTGCCATCAGTGATACCCGACAGGGGGTTCTGAATGAAAAACTGTTTTTT. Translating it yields CAISDTRQGVLNEKLFF.

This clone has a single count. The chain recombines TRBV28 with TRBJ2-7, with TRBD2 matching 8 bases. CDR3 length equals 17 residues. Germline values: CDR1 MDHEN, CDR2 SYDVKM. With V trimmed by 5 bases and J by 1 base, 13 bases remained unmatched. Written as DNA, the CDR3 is TGTGCCAGCAGTGGCACTAGCGGAACCCCGGGGTCCTACGAGCAGTACTTC. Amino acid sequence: CASSGTSGTPGSYEQYF.

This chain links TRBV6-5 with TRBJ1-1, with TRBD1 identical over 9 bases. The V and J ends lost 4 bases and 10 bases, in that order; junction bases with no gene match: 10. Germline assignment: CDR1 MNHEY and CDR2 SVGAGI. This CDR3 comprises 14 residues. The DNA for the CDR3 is TGTGCCAGCAGTTCCGCCGGGACAGGGAAAAGAGCTTTCTTT. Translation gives CASSSAGTGKRAFF.

CDR3: CASRLRGGGETQYF. The CDR3 DNA is TGTGCCAGTAGGCTGCGGGGGGGCGGTGAGACCCAGTACTTC. V usage is TRBV19 and J usage is TRBJ2-5, with TRBD2 matching 9 bases. Germline lookup yields CDR1 LNHDA and CDR2 SQIVND (reference sequence). The CDR3 sequence is 14 residues long. V was clipped by 6 bases and J by 5 bases; unmatched bases: 7.

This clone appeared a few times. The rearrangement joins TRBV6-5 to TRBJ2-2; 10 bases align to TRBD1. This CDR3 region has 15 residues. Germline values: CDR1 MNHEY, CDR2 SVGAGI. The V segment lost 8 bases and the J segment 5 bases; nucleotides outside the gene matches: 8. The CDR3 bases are TGTGCCAGCCGAGACAGGGGGCGGGGGACCGGGGAGCTGTTTTTT. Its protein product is CASRDRGRGTGELFF.

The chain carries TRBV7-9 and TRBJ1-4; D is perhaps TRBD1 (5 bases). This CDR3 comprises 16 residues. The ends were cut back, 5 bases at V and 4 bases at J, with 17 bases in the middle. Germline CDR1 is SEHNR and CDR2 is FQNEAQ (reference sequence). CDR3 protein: CASSPGRAVINEKLFF. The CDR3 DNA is TGTGCCAGCAGCCCAGGGCGGGCGGTGATTAATGAAAAACTGTTTTTT.

CDR3 in DNA: TGTGCCAGCAGTTACACAGGGGGCTCCTACGAGCAGTACTTC. Its protein is CASSYTGGSYEQYF. This rearrangement joins TRBV6-5 to TRBJ2-7, with 8 bases fitting TRBD1. Per the germline V gene, CDR1 is MNHEY and CDR2 is SVGAGI. The CDR3 length is 14 residues. The ends lost 2 bases at V and 0 bases at J; junction bases unmatched: 0.

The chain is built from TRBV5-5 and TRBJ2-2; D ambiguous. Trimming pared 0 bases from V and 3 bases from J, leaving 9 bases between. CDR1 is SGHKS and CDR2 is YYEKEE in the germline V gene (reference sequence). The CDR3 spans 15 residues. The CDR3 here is CASSLEVRDTGELFF. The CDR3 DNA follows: TGTGCCAGCAGCTTGGAGGTCCGGGACACCGGGGAGCTGTTTTTT.